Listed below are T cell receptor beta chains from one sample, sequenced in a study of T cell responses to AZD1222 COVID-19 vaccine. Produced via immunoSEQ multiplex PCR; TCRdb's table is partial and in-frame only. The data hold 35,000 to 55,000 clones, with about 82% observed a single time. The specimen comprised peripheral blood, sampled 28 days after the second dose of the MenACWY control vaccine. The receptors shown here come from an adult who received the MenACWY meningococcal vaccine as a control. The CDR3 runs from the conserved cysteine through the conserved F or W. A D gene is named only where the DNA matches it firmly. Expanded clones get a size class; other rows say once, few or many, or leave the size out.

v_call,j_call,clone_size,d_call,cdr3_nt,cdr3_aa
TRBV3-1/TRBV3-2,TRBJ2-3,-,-,TGTGCCAGCAGCCAAGGATTTAGCGGAGGGGGCACAGATACGCAGTATTTT,CASSQGFSGGGTDTQYF
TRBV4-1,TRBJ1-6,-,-,TGCGCCAGCAGCCAGAGGCCCGATTCACCCCTCCACTTT,CASSQRPDSPLHF
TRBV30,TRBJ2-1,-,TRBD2,TGTGCCTGGAGTGTAGGACTAGCGGGGGGGCGGAAGCAGTTCTTC,CAWSVGLAGGRKQFF
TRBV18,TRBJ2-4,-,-,TGTGCCAGCTCACGGGCTAGGGTCGAAATATCGGATCTAGCCAAAAACATTCAGTACTTC,CASSRARVEISDLAKNIQYF
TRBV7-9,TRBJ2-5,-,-,TGTGCCAGCAGAACTGACCCGACGGATTCTAGGGAGACCCAGTACTTC,CASRTDPTDSRETQYF
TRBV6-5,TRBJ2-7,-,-,TGTGCCAGCAGTTACTCGGCGGTCAGCTCCTACGAGCAGTACTTC,CASSYSAVSSYEQYF
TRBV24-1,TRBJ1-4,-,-,TGTGCCACCAGTGATGGCGGAAGGGGCGTCGGTGAAAAACTGTTTTTT,CATSDGGRGVGEKLFF
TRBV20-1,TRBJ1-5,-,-,TGCAGTGCTAGTTTGGGTAGGGATCAGCCCCAGCATTTT,CSASLGRDQPQHF
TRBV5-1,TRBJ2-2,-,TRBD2,TGCGCCAGCAGCCGTGGGGTCACTAGCGGGACCGGGGAGCTGTTTTTT,CASSRGVTSGTGELFF
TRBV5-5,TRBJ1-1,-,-,TGTGCCAGCAACCTGGCGGGGAGGGGCACTGAAGCTTTCTTT,CASNLAGRGTEAFF
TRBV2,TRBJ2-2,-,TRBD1,TGTGCCAGCAGGCCGAGGGGGCTGGACACCGGGGAGCTGTTTTTT,CASRPRGLDTGELFF
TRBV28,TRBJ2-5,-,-,TGTGCCAGCAGTTCTAGCTCAGCCACAGAGACCCAGTACTTC,CASSSSSATETQYF
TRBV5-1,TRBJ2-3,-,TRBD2,TGCGCCAGCAGCTTGCAATTAGCGGGAGATACGCAGTATTTT,CASSLQLAGDTQYF
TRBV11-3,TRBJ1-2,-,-,TGTGCCAGCATCCTCCCGACCGTTAACTATGGCTACACCTTC,CASILPTVNYGYTF
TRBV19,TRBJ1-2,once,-,TGTGCCAGTAGTATGTTGGGGGGCTATGGCTACACCTTC,CASSMLGGYGYTF
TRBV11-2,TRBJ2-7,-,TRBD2,TGTGCCAGCAGCTTTAGCGGGACACTGGGCGAGCAGTACTTC,CASSFSGTLGEQYF
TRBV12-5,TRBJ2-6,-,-,TGTGCTAGTGCCCTGACTGGGGCCAACGTCCTGACTTTC,CASALTGANVLTF
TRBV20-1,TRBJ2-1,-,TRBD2,TGCAGTGCTAGTGTCGGGGGGGTATACAATGAGCAGTTCTTC,CSASVGGVYNEQFF
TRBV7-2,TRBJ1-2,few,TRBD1,TGTGCCAGCAGCTTAGCCTCCGGGACAGCCCTCGGTGGCTACACCTTC,CASSLASGTALGGYTF
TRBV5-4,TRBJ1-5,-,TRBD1,TGTGCCAGCAGCTTTGGAGGACAGGGGGCGGGTCAGCCCCAGCATTTT,CASSFGGQGAGQPQHF
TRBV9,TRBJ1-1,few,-,TGTGCCAGCAGCGTAGGATCAGGGAGCGACACTGAAGCTTTCTTT,CASSVGSGSDTEAFF
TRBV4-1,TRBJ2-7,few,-,TGCGCCAGCAGCCAAGTTCACGGGGCGGAGGGCTACGAGCAGTACTTC,CASSQVHGAEGYEQYF
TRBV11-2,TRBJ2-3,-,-,TGTGCCAGCAAGGAGGGACCCACAGATACGCAGTATTTT,CASKEGPTDTQYF
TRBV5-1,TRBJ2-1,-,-,TGCGCCAGCAGCTTGGTTGGGGACGCAAGCTACAATGAGCAGTTCTTC,CASSLVGDASYNEQFF
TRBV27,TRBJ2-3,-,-,TGTGCCAGCAGTTTACGGCTCCCGTGGGGCACAGATACGCAGTATTTT,CASSLRLPWGTDTQYF
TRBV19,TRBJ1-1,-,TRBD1,TGTGCCAGTAGTTCCTTGCGGGACAGGGCGATGAACACTGAAGCTTTCTTT,CASSSLRDRAMNTEAFF
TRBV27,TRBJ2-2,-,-,TGTGCCAGCAGTTTGTTGGGGGGGGGCCACACCGGGGAGCTGTTTTTT,CASSLLGGGHTGELFF
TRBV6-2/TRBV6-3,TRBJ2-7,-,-,TGTGCCAGCAGCTTCCCGCCTATCACCTACGAGCAGTACTTC,CASSFPPITYEQYF
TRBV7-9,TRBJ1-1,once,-,TGTGCCAGCAGCTTTGACCTCACCACTGAAGCTTTCTTT,CASSFDLTTEAFF
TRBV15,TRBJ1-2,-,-,TGTGCCACCCAGCAAGACGGCTTCAGGGACTATGGCTACACCTTC,CATQQDGFRDYGYTF
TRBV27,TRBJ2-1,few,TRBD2,TGTGCCAGCAGTTTCTCCGGGACTAGCGGGAGTCAGTTCTTC,CASSFSGTSGSQFF
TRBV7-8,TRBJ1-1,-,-,TGTGCCAGCAGCCAGGGGTCCGGATTTGAAGCTTTCTTT,CASSQGSGFEAFF
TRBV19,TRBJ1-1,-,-,TGTGCCAGTAGTATTCAAAAGGGGATGAACACTGAAGCTTTCTTT,CASSIQKGMNTEAFF
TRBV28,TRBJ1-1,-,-,TGTGCCAGCCTACAGAACACTGAAGCTTTCTTT,CASLQNTEAFF
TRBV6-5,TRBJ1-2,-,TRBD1,TGTGCCAGCAGTTGGGACAGGGGGATGGCCTATGGCTACACCTTC,CASSWDRGMAYGYTF
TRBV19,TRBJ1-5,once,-,TGTGCCAGTAACACTCCGACACAGCCCCAGCATTTT,CASNTPTQPQHF
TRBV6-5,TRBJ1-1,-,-,TGTGCCAGCAGTTACTCAGGGGGGGGAACTGAAGCTTTCTTT,CASSYSGGGTEAFF
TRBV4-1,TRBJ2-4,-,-,TGCGCCAGCAGCCAAGTTACGGTAGCCAAAAACATTCAGTACTTC,CASSQVTVAKNIQYF
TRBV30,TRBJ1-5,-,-,TGTGCCTGGAGTCCTCAAAACAATCAGCCCCAGCATTTT,CAWSPQNNQPQHF
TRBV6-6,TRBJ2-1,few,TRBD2,TGTGCCAGCAACCGTGCGGGGGGGCCCAATGAGCAGTTCTTC,CASNRAGGPNEQFF
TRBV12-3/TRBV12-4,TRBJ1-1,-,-,TGTGCCAGCAGGACAGCAATGAACACTGAAGCTTTCTTT,CASRTAMNTEAFF
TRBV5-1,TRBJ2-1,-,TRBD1,TGCGCCAGCCGTTGGGACAGGGCTAACGCCTACAATGAGCAGTTCTTC,CASRWDRANAYNEQFF
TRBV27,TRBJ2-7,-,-,TGTGCCAGCAGTTCTACGGACAACCGCTACGAGCAGTACTTC,CASSSTDNRYEQYF
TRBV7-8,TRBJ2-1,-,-,TGTGCCAGCAGCTTAGCGAATGAGCAGTTCTTC,CASSLANEQFF
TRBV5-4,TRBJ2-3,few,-,TGTGCCAGCAGCCCACCTACCACAGATACGCAGTATTTT,CASSPPTTDTQYF
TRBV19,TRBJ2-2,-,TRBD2,TGTGCCAGTTCTAGCGGGACCTACACCGGGGAGCTGTTTTTT,CASSSGTYTGELFF
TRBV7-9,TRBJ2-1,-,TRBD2,TGTGCCAGCAGCTTAAGCGGGAGAGCCTCCTACAATGAGCAGTTCTTC,CASSLSGRASYNEQFF
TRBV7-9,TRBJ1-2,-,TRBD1,TGTGCCAGCAGCTTAAACCCCGTGGGGACAGGGAACTATGGCTACACCTTC,CASSLNPVGTGNYGYTF
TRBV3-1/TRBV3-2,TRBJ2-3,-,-,TGTGCCAGCAGCCAAGGGTATAGCGTCAGCAGGACGCAGTATTTT,CASSQGYSVSRTQYF
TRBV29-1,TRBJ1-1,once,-,TGCAGCCCCTATCAGGTCACTGAAGCTTTCTTT,CSPYQVTEAFF
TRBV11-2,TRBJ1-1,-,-,TGTGCCAGCAGCTTATCCGGGAAGACTGAAGCTTTCTTT,CASSLSGKTEAFF
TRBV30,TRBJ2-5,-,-,TGTGCCTGGAGTGTAAACGGCGGCCAGGGGGAGACCCAGTACTTC,CAWSVNGGQGETQYF
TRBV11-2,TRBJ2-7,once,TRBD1,TGTGCCAGCAGCTTACCGGACAGGGGATTCTACGAGCAGTACTTC,CASSLPDRGFYEQYF
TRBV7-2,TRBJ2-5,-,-,TGTGCCAGCAGCTACAGGGTCCAGGAGACCCAGTACTTC,CASSYRVQETQYF
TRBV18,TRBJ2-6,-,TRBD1,TGTGCCAGCTCACCAAGAACAGGGGCCCTAACTGGGGCCAACGTCCTGACTTTC,CASSPRTGALTGANVLTF
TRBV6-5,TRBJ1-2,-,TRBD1,TGTGCCAGCAGACTGACAGGGTACGGCTATGGCTACACCTTC,CASRLTGYGYGYTF
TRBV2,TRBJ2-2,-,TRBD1,TGTGCCATCCTCCCCGAGGACAGGGCGGCCGGGGAGCTGTTTTTT,CAILPEDRAAGELFF
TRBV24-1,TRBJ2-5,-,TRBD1,TGTGCCACCAGCAGGGGGCACGAGACCCAGTACTTC,CATSRGHETQYF
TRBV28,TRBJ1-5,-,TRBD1,TGTGCCAGCAGTGTTGGGGGACAGGGGAATCAGCCCCAGCATTTT,CASSVGGQGNQPQHF